The 20 T cell receptor beta chains listed next were all sequenced from one sample in a study of blood T cells in healthy people across ages. A sample-barcoded 5' primer and a J-beta primer mix were used in a second PCR of roughly 6 to 11 cycles. TCRdb re-analysed the 5' RACE reads in MiXCR, keeping a single row per CDR3 protein. The repertoire holds 1.5 million or so distinct CDR3 sequences, approximately 42% seen once, with approximately 4.1% in the top ten. The source material was blood. The origin of the receptors is a woman between 18 and 30 years old in good health.

The chain uses TRBV7-2 and TRBJ1-1; 7 bases align to TRBD1. Germline CDR1 is SGHTA and CDR2 is FQGNSA. J was trimmed by 8 bases and V by 1 base; bases with no gene match: 10. The CDR3 is 15 residues long. This CDR3 is CASSLEGGAYGEAFF. CDR3 in DNA: TGTGCCAGCAGCTTAGAAGGGGGCGCTTATGGGGAAGCTTTCTTT.

V usage is TRBV3-1 and J usage is TRBJ2-2, with 9 bases aligning to TRBD1. In germline, CDR1 is LGHDT, CDR2 YNNKEL (reference sequence). The CDR3 spans 16 residues. With 4 bases clipped from V and 0 bases from J, the junction kept 3 bases outside the gene matches. DNA for the CDR3: TGTGCCAGCAGCCCGGGACAGGGAACGAACACCGGGGAGCTGTTTTTT. Translated: CASSPGQGTNTGELFF.

This chain connects TRBV5-1 to TRBJ2-1; D might be TRBD2 (6 bases). This CDR3 is 12 amino acids long. V was shortened by 6 bases and J by 7 bases, with 11 bases between the two germline ends. Per germline, CDR1 SGHRS and CDR2 YFSETQ. The CDR3 coding sequence is TGCGCCAGCAAGGAGGGCTCGAATGAGCAGTTCTTC. The encoded protein is CASKEGSNEQFF.

This clonotype appeared a few times. The chain combines TRBV28 with TRBJ2-7, with a possible D match to TRBD2 (5 bases). Germline V gene sequence: CDR1 MDHEN, CDR2 SYDVKM. The CDR3 extends over 14 amino acids. The V gene lost 5 bases and the J gene lost 5 bases, with 16 bases spanning the gap. As DNA, the CDR3 is TGTGCCAGCAGTGACTATAGCGTCCCCCACGAGCAGTACTTC. Encoded protein: CASSDYSVPHEQYF.

This sequence joins TRBV18 and TRBJ2-7; weak D call: TRBD2 (6 bases). Germline V gene data show CDR1 as KGHSH and CDR2 as LQKENI. This CDR3 comprises 14 residues. V shed 2 bases and J shed 2 bases, with 10 bases lying between them. The DNA of the CDR3 is TGTGCCAGCTCACCAGGGGAGGCTCCCTACGAGCAGTACTTC. It translates to CASSPGEAPYEQYF.

The table lists this clonotype with a few counts. V gene TRBV7-2 combines with J gene TRBJ2-5; 13 nucleotides match TRBD2. Trimming removed 3 bases from V and 1 base from J; junction bases left unmatched: 2. The germline V gene has CDR1 SGHTA and CDR2 FQGNSA. The CDR3 spans 16 residues. CDR3 sequence (DNA): TGTGCCAGCAGCTTGACTAGCGGGAGGTCCCAAGAGACCCAGTACTTC. Its protein product is CASSLTSGRSQETQYF.

The chain has TRBV28 and TRBJ2-1; TRBD2 matches at 12 bases. After removal of 3 bases from V and 3 bases from J, the junction contained 12 bases not matched to a gene. The germline V gene has CDR1 MDHEN and CDR2 SYDVKM. This CDR3 is built from 19 residues. The CDR3 region has the DNA TGTGCCAGCAGTTTCGTGACTAGCGGGAGAAAGGGGTTCTACAATGAGCAGTTCTTC. It specifies CASSFVTSGRKGFYNEQFF.

This clonotype was seen more than once but under ten times. The chain is built from TRBV9 and TRBJ2-3; D is undetermined. The CDR3 contains 13 residues. Deletions cut 3 bases from V and 6 bases from J, with 11 bases between. Per the germline V gene, CDR1 is SGDLS and CDR2 is YYNGEE. In DNA form, the CDR3 reads TGTGCCAGCAGCGCTAATCCTAGGGATACGCAGTATTTT. Protein: CASSANPRDTQYF.

This clonotype came up many times. The CDR3 bases are TGTGCCAGCAGACCCCCGGAAGAGGGAGGCTACGAGCAGTACTTC. This codes for CASRPPEEGGYEQYF. The rearrangement uses TRBV28 and TRBJ2-7, with TRBD2 as a possible D gene (6 bases). Trimming left V 6 bases short and J 3 bases short, with 18 bases between. Per the germline V gene, CDR1 is MDHEN and CDR2 is SYDVKM. This CDR3 spans 15 amino acids.

On this clonotype: This may be a read error, as it is one base from a much larger clone. The chain is built from TRBV12-3 or TRBV12-4 and TRBJ2-1, with TRBD2 matching over 8 bases. V was clipped by 3 bases and J by 13 bases; unmatched bases: 8. This CDR3 is 13 amino acids long. This CDR3 reads CASSFGGENIQFF. Here the CDR3 DNA reads TGTGCCAGCAGTTTCGGGGGGGAAAACATTCAGTTCTTC.

This chain links TRBV7-9 with TRBJ2-3; D is undetermined. Trimming left V 5 bases short and J 0 bases short, with 9 bases between. CDR1 is SEHNR, CDR2 FQNEAQ, per germline (reference sequence). The CDR3 loop spans 14 amino acids. The CDR3 coding sequence is TGTGCCAGCAGCGTTCGGGCAAGCACAGATACGCAGTATTTT. Encoded protein: CASSVRASTDTQYF.

This clonotype has more than one count but fewer than ten. The V gene is TRBV3-1, the J gene TRBJ1-4; 7 bases are shared with TRBD1. This CDR3 spans 15 amino acids. V trimming: 0 bases; J trimming: 10 bases; junction bases outside the gene matches: 8. Per germline, CDR1 LGHDT and CDR2 YNNKEL (reference sequence). The CDR3 protein is CASSQDPGTARKLFF. The CDR3 coding sequence is TGTGCCAGCAGCCAAGATCCCGGGACAGCCCGAAAACTGTTTTTT.

The V gene is TRBV5-1, the J gene TRBJ1-5, with D unclear. The CDR3 sequence is 13 residues long. Trimming left V 0 bases short and J 5 bases short, with 6 bases between. The germline gives CDR1 SGHRS, CDR2 YFSETQ. Written as DNA, the CDR3 is TGCGCCAGCAGCTTGGATCCCTATCAGCCCCAGCATTTT. Translating it yields CASSLDPYQPQHF.

This clonotype has a handful of counts. V and J are TRBV13 and TRBJ2-3, with D perhaps being TRBD1 or TRBD2 (5 bases each). Germline-derived CDR1 and CDR2 are PRHDT and FYEKMQ (reference sequence). The CDR3 extends over 14 amino acids. V was pared by 0 bases and J by 7 bases, with 11 bases between. Here the CDR3 DNA reads TGTGCCAGCAGCTTAGGCTACGGGACGTATACGCAGTATTTT. This codes for CASSLGYGTYTQYF.

This clonotype was seen more than once but under ten times. The chain uses TRBV5-1 and TRBJ2-5, with 13 bases that match TRBD2. The length of the CDR3 is 16 residues. Germline V lookup: CDR1 SGHRS, CDR2 YFSETQ. The V segment lost 3 bases and the J segment 3 bases; nucleotides outside the gene matches: 5. This CDR3 is CASSSTSGGPEETQYF. The CDR3 region has the DNA TGCGCCAGCAGCTCGACTAGCGGGGGGCCAGAAGAGACCCAGTACTTC.

This rearrangement joins TRBV5-1 to TRBJ1-2; D perhaps matches TRBD1 (5 bases). The germline V and J ends were trimmed by 3 bases and 2 bases, with 17 bases remaining between them. Germline-derived CDR1 and CDR2 are SGHRS and YFSETQ. The CDR3 has 16 amino acids. In DNA form, the CDR3 reads TGCGCCAGCAGCTGGGACCCCTCCCGGGAAAACTATGGCTACACCTTC. Translated, it gives CASSWDPSRENYGYTF.

This clonotype appeared a few times. The rearrangement joins TRBV9 to TRBJ1-4; 7 bases match TRBD1. Looked up from germline, CDR1 is SGDLS and CDR2 is YYNGEE. With 6 bases clipped from V and 8 bases from J, the junction kept 13 bases outside the gene matches. The CDR3 extends over 15 amino acids. CDR3 in amino acids: CASNNPGGTAEKLFF. As DNA, the CDR3 is TGTGCCAGCAACAACCCCGGGGGGACAGCCGAAAAACTGTTTTTT.

This clonotype showed up just a few times. V gene TRBV12-5 combines with J gene TRBJ1-5; tentative D call: TRBD1 (6 bases). Germline-derived CDR1 and CDR2 are LGHNT and FRNRAP. V lost 5 bases to trimming and J lost 0 bases, with 14 bases between them. The length of the CDR3 is 16 residues. CDR3 loop: CASGLGTSNSNQPQHF. The DNA for the CDR3 is TGTGCTAGTGGTCTGGGGACAAGCAATAGCAATCAGCCCCAGCATTTT.

For this clonotype: An end of the junction differs from the germline gene, which may be a read error. This chain connects TRBV12-3 or TRBV12-4 to TRBJ1-2; a possible D gene is TRBD1 (5 bases). There are 12 residues in the CDR3. CDR3 nucleotides: TGTGCCGGCAGTTTAGACAGCTATGGCTACACCTTC. Translation: CAGSLDSYGYTF.

The chain carries TRBV3-1 and TRBJ2-5, with 7 bases aligning to TRBD2. Germline trimming cut 4 bases from V and 2 bases from J; bases unmatched to any gene: 10. The germline CDR1 and CDR2 sequences are LGHDT and YNNKEL (reference sequence). This CDR3 has 16 residues. The CDR3 loop is CASSLRRGTEQETQYF. CDR3 in DNA: TGTGCCAGCAGCCTAAGGCGGGGGACCGAACAAGAGACCCAGTACTTC.